The 9 T cell receptor beta chains listed next were all sequenced from one sample in a study of blood T cell repertoires in COVID-19. Using immunoSEQ multiplex PCR, the repertoire was profiled, and TCRdb retains in-frame clones only, with some absent. Of roughly 190,000 clones listed, over 70% are singletons. Sequenced: peripheral blood. Receptor source: a man aged 55 to 70 with acute or convalescent COVID-19.

The V gene is TRBV11-2, the J gene TRBJ2-3; D remains unclear. Germline loops: CDR1 SGHAT, CDR2 FQNNGV. V was pared by 0 bases and J by 5 bases, with 9 bases between. The CDR3 consists of 14 residues. This CDR3 reads CASSLDLGVDTQYF. CDR3 nucleotide sequence: TGTGCCAGCAGCTTAGATCTAGGAGTAGATACGCAGTATTTT.

In its sample, this clone was seen a few times. The chain couples TRBV2 to TRBJ1-2, with D perhaps TRBD1 (5 bases). CDR1 and CDR2 (germline): SNHLY, FYNNEI. V was trimmed by 4 bases and J by 1 base, leaving 7 bases between them. The CDR3 runs 13 residues. The CDR3 loop reads CASSGQINYGYTF. CDR3 coding DNA: TGTGCCAGCAGTGGACAGATTAACTATGGCTACACCTTC.

V and J are TRBV6-5 and TRBJ2-7; D is possibly TRBD2 (5 bases). Trimming left V 5 bases short and J 2 bases short, with 16 bases between. The CDR3 has 15 residues. Germline CDR1 MNHEY, CDR2 SVGAGI. The CDR3 here is CASSPRTYLTYEQYF. The DNA of the CDR3 is TGTGCCAGCAGTCCTCGGACTTATTTAACCTACGAGCAGTACTTC.

This clone was detected only once. The rearrangement links TRBV2 to TRBJ2-1; D ambiguous. Trimming pared 4 bases from V and 14 bases from J, leaving 12 bases between. In germline, CDR1 is SNHLY, CDR2 FYNNEI. The CDR3 sequence is 11 residues long. The CDR3 spells CASSVDSLEFF. CDR3 DNA: TGTGCCAGCAGTGTAGACTCCTTGGAGTTCTTC.

The rearrangement uses TRBV5-1 and TRBJ1-2; D unresolved. Germline V gene sequence: CDR1 SGHRS, CDR2 YFSETQ. The germline V and J ends were trimmed by 0 bases and 0 bases, with 9 bases remaining between them. This CDR3 spans 15 amino acids. The CDR3 loop reads CASSLELVANYGYTF. The CDR3 DNA reads as TGCGCCAGCAGCTTGGAATTAGTAGCTAACTATGGCTACACCTTC.

The chain recombines TRBV6-5 with TRBJ1-6; possibly TRBD1 for D (5 bases). From germline, CDR1 is MNHEY and CDR2 SVGAGI. V lost 8 bases and J lost 5, with 10 bases in between. There are 13 residues in the CDR3. CDR3 sequence: CASRGIDNSPLHF. The CDR3 DNA sequence: TGTGCCAGCCGGGGGATCGATAATTCACCCCTCCACTTT.

The genes are TRBV12-5 and TRBJ1-2; D remains unclear. From germline, CDR1 is LGHNT and CDR2 FRNRAP. The V end lost 8 bases, the J end lost 2 bases, and 9 bases lay between the germline ends. The length of the CDR3 is 12 residues. CDR3 region: CASSPGNYGYTF. The CDR3 coding sequence is TGTGCTAGTAGCCCGGGAAACTATGGCTACACCTTC.

The gene calls are TRBV4-1 and TRBJ2-7; 16 positions match TRBD2. Germline trimming cut 3 bases from V and 3 bases from J; bases unmatched to any gene: 2. This CDR3 region has 16 residues. In germline, CDR1 is MGHRA, CDR2 YSYEKL. The CDR3 loop reads CASSQGLAGGLYEQYF. In DNA form, the CDR3 reads TGCGCCAGCAGCCAGGGACTAGCGGGGGGGCTCTACGAGCAGTACTTC.

The chain links TRBV4-2 to TRBJ2-7; the match to TRBD2 covers 10 bases. V shed 0 bases, J shed 7 bases, and the junction held 3 bases outside the gene matches. Germline CDR1 and CDR2: LGHNA and YNFKEQ. There are 14 residues in the CDR3. CDR3 amino acids: CASSQEGLATEQYF. The CDR3 region has the DNA TGTGCCAGCAGCCAAGAGGGACTAGCGACTGAGCAGTACTTC.